This T cell receptor (beta chain) was profiled in a study of T-cell reconstitution after alpha-beta-depleted transplantation in children. For TCRbeta, the library was prepared with unique molecular identifiers. TCRdb fed the PCR reads into MiXCR, producing one record per CDR3 protein. The table records about 400,000 distinct CDR3 sequences, roughly 15% of them present only once. The CDR3 contains 17 residues. V lost 6 bases, J lost 4 bases, and 25 bases lay in between. Germline V gives CDR1 MDHEN, CDR2 SYDVKM. The chain links TRBV28 to TRBJ2-7; D possibly corresponds to TRBD1 (6 bases). This clonotype originated in a boy less than two years old who had a stem cell transplant for Wiskott-Aldrich syndrome, so the T cells may come from the graft donor. The sequences come from PBMCs, mostly from graft donor cells, collected 360 days after TCRalphabeta/CD19-depleted stem cell transplant. CDR3 DNA sequence: TGTGCCAGCAGCCTTCAGGGGTGCCTCGGGCGAAAATACGAGCAGTACTTC. Its translation is CASSLQGCLGRKYEQYF.